A selection of T cell receptor beta chains follows, all from one sample in a study of identical twins. In TCRdb, the 5' RACE reads were re-called with MiXCR into one record per CDR3 protein. The data contain approximately 240,000 distinct CDR3 sequences, about 14% of them singletons. Sequencing input: memory (CD45RO+) T cells sorted from blood. The receptors stem from a woman aged 18-29 years in good health. The CDR3 runs from the conserved cysteine through the conserved F or W. D genes are given only for firm matches. Part of the rows lack a size; the others show once, few, many or a class for expanded clones.

>NA|TRBV11-2|TRBJ2-7|NA
CASTSNPSSYEQYF
TGTGCCAGCACCTCCAACCCCAGCTCCTACGAGCAGTACTTC
>few|TRBV11-2|TRBJ2-3|TRBD2
CASSLNSGIVADTQYF
TGTGCCAGCAGCTTAAATAGCGGGATTGTCGCAGATACGCAGTATTTT
>NA|TRBV2|TRBJ2-5|TRBD2
CASSEAVAGGPQETQYF
TGTGCCAGCAGTGAAGCGGTAGCGGGCGGACCACAAGAGACCCAGTACTTC
>few|TRBV3-1|TRBJ2-4|TRBD2
CASSPRGLAGILQYF
TGTGCCAGCAGCCCCCGGGGCCTAGCGGGGATTCTTCAGTACTTC
>NA|TRBV4-2|TRBJ1-1|NA
CASSHVGQMNTEAFF
TGTGCCAGCAGCCACGTCGGACAGATGAACACTGAAGCTTTCTTT
>NA|TRBV20-1|TRBJ1-1|NA
CSARWQEAFF
TGCAGTGCTAGATGGCAGGAAGCTTTCTTT
>NA|TRBV20-1|TRBJ1-2|NA
CSASDQGYGYTF
TGCAGTGCTAGTGACCAGGGCTATGGCTACACCTTC
>few|TRBV18|TRBJ2-3|NA
CASSPPPGTQYF
TGTGCCAGCTCACCACCCCCTGGTACGCAGTATTTT
>NA|TRBV18|TRBJ2-3|NA
CASSPEEDTQYF
TGTGCCAGCTCACCGGAGGAAGATACGCAGTATTTT
>few|TRBV20-1|TRBJ2-1|TRBD2
CSASRAGGPLNEQFF
TGCAGTGCTAGTCGGGCGGGAGGGCCTTTAAATGAGCAGTTCTTC
>few|TRBV10-1|TRBJ2-7|NA
CASSESISYEQYF
TGCGCCAGCAGTGAGTCCATTTCCTACGAGCAGTACTTC
>few|TRBV20-1|TRBJ2-1|NA
CSARDAGTSSSYNEQFF
TGCAGTGCTAGAGATGCCGGGACTTCGAGCTCCTACAATGAGCAGTTCTTC
>NA|TRBV5-1|TRBJ1-6|NA
CASSLAVGRTNSPLHF
TGCGCCAGCAGCTTGGCCGTCGGCAGGACGAATTCACCCCTCCACTTT
>NA|TRBV5-1|TRBJ2-2|NA
CASSLPPSSSPSDGELFF
TGCGCCAGCAGCTTGCCGCCTTCCTCGTCGCCTAGCGACGGGGAGCTGTTTTTT